These 14 T cell receptor beta chains were all obtained from the same sample, sequenced in a study of T cells in Graves' hyperthyroidism and ophthalmopathy. Amplification targeted TCR beta CDR3 regions from RNA transcripts. RT-PCR in the first round (using the HTBI primer set) targeted the TCR CDR3. One entry per CDR3 protein, called by TCRdb with MiXCR from the multiplex PCR reads. The sample includes hundreds of thousands of distinct CDR3 sequences, 38% of them seen just once. Material for sequencing was blood. These receptor sequences come from a man between 18 and 35 years old with Graves' hyperthyroidism.

V is TRBV5-1 and J is TRBJ2-7, with D perhaps being TRBD1 or TRBD2 (5 bases each). Deletions cut 2 bases from V and 3 bases from J, with 18 bases between. The length of the CDR3 is 16 residues. In germline, CDR1 is SGHRS, CDR2 YFSETQ. CDR3 DNA: TGCGCCAGCAGCTTAGGATTGAGGGGAAACGTCTACGAGCAGTACTTC. Translated, it gives CASSLGLRGNVYEQYF.

This clonotype was found once. This rearrangement joins TRBV11-1 to TRBJ2-5; D remains unclear. CDR1 and CDR2 (germline): SGHAT, FQDESV (reference sequence). This CDR3 contains 15 residues. V was pared by 5 bases and J by 2 bases, with 15 bases between. The CDR3 spells CASSQLLGSQETQYF. CDR3 coding DNA: TGTGCCAGCAGCCAGCTTCTAGGGTCACAAGAGACCCAGTACTTC.

The chain employs TRBV3-1 and TRBJ1-1; maybe TRBD1 (5 bases). From germline, CDR1 is LGHDT and CDR2 YNNKEL (reference sequence). The V end was cut by 1 base, the J end by 4 bases, with 13 bases between. The CDR3 is 15 residues long. CDR3 nucleotides: TGTGCCAGCAGCCAAGGAGGGCCGGGGGGCACTGAAGCTTTCTTT. It translates to CASSQGGPGGTEAFF. Based on the CDR3 plus reference TRBV3-1 and TRBJ1-1, the full variable domain is DTAVSQTPKYLVTQMGNDKSIKCEQNLGHDTMYWYKQDSKKFLKIMFSYNNKELIINETVPNRFSPKSPDKAHLNLHINSLELGDSAVYFCASSQGGPGGTEAFFGQGTRLTVV.

The chain employs TRBV9 and TRBJ1-1, with D uncertain. The CDR3 loop spans 13 amino acids. Trimming pared 3 bases from V and 10 bases from J, leaving 16 bases between. Germline V gene sequence: CDR1 SGDLS, CDR2 YYNGEE. CDR3 in amino acids: CASSDKVGGGAFF. The CDR3 DNA reads as TGTGCCAGCAGCGACAAAGTCGGTGGCGGAGCTTTCTTT.

Note on this clonotype: Relative to the germline gene, one junction end is altered; a read error may explain this. The CDR3 loop reads CATSASGQGSRGYTF. In DNA, the CDR3 is TGTGCCACCAGTGCCTCAGGCCAGGGCTCGAGAGGCTACACCTTC. The rearrangement links TRBV2 to TRBJ1-2, with D maybe TRBD1 (5 bases). CDR3 length equals 15 residues. Germline V gives CDR1 SNHLY, CDR2 FYNNEI.

This clonotype was counted at least ten times. The gene calls are TRBV19 and TRBJ1-3; D is unclear. Germline V gene data show CDR1 as LNHDA and CDR2 as SQIVND (reference sequence). Between the trimmed V and J ends, which lost 8 bases and 0 bases, there was a span of 14 bases. This CDR3 spans 15 amino acids. In DNA, the CDR3 is TGTGCCAGTGCCTCCGGGAGCGGCTCTGGAAACACCATATATTTT. Its translation: CASASGSGSGNTIYF.

The chain joins TRBV7-9 to TRBJ2-2; D remains ambiguous. V was shortened by 5 bases and J by 2 bases, with 9 bases between the two germline ends. Germline V gives CDR1 SEHNR, CDR2 FQNEAQ (reference sequence). CDR3 length: 14 amino acids. In nucleotides, the CDR3 is TGTGCCAGCAGCCAACTCATTAACACCGGGGAGCTGTTTTTT. This translates into CASSQLINTGELFF. Full variable domain (missing parts from reference TRBV7-9 and TRBJ2-2): DTGVSQNPRHKITKRGQNVTFRCDPISEHNRLYWYRQTLGQGPEFLTYFQNEAQLEKSRLLSDRFSAERPKGSFSTLEIQRTEQGDSAMYLCASSQLINTGELFFGEGSRLTVL.

V and J are TRBV5-1 and TRBJ2-2; D ambiguous. The germline V and J ends were trimmed by 7 bases and 6 bases, with 10 bases remaining between them. The length of the CDR3 is 12 residues. Germline CDR1 SGHRS, CDR2 YFSETQ. The CDR3 DNA is TGCGCCAGCCCGGATGTCGCCGGGGAGCTGTTTTTT. It encodes CASPDVAGELFF.

The chain has TRBV4-1 and TRBJ1-4, with no clear D. V was cut by 0 bases and J by 3 bases, with 8 bases left in between. CDR1 is MGHRA and CDR2 is YSYEKL in the germline V gene. This CDR3 comprises 15 residues. The chain's CDR3 is CASSQESQANEKLFF. CDR3 coding DNA: TGCGCCAGCAGCCAAGAGTCGCAGGCTAATGAAAAACTGTTTTTT.

The sample holds many counts of this clonotype. The chain employs TRBV19 and TRBJ1-1, with a weak D call TRBD1 (5 bases). CDR1 is LNHDA, CDR2 SQIVND, per germline (reference sequence). Trimming removed 5 bases from V and 1 base from J, with 14 bases in between. The CDR3 loop spans 15 amino acids. The CDR3 sequence: CASSLWTSGNTEAFF. The CDR3 DNA sequence: TGTGCCAGTAGTTTATGGACATCCGGGAACACTGAAGCTTTCTTT. The full variable domain, rest sourced from reference TRBV19 and TRBJ1-1, is DGGITQSPKYLFRKEGQNVTLSCEQNLNHDAMYWYRQDPGQGLRLIYYSQIVNDFQKGDIAEGYSVSREKKESFPLTVTSAQKNPTAFYLCASSLWTSGNTEAFFGQGTRLTVV.

V and J are TRBV5-1 and TRBJ2-5; D is uncertain. CDR1 and CDR2 (germline): SGHRS, YFSETQ. The CDR3 runs 15 residues. The V gene lost 6 bases and the J gene lost 0 bases, with 15 bases spanning the gap. The CDR3 region has the DNA TGCGCCAGCACCCTGGACCGAGTGTACCAAGAGACCCAGTACTTC. Translating it yields CASTLDRVYQETQYF.

This clonotype was seen repeatedly, ten times or more. This chain uses TRBV29-1 with TRBJ1-3, with D unclear. This CDR3 contains 11 residues. V was pared by 5 bases and J by 1 base, with 3 bases between. The germline gives CDR1 SQVTM, CDR2 ANQGSEA. CDR3 protein: CSVQSGNTIYF. DNA of the CDR3: TGCAGCGTTCAATCTGGAAACACCATATATTTT.

This clonotype was observed a few times. The V call is TRBV15, the J call TRBJ1-1; the match to TRBD1 covers 7 bases. CDR3 length: 14 amino acids. V was clipped by 8 bases and J by 8 bases; unmatched bases: 14. Germline CDR1 LNHNV, CDR2 YYDKDF (reference sequence). This CDR3 is CATLNYTGVGEAFF. The CDR3 DNA is TGTGCCACCCTTAATTATACAGGGGTGGGGGAAGCTTTCTTT.

Worth noting for this clonotype: A read error may be the cause here, since a much bigger clone is one base away. This chain uses TRBV11-2 with TRBJ2-7; TRBD2 aligns across 13 bases. CDR3 length: 14 amino acids. V shed 7 bases and J 6 bases; nucleotides not matched to a gene: 6. The germline gives CDR1 SGHAT, CDR2 FQNNGV. The DNA for the CDR3 is TGTGCCAGCATCCCGTGGACTAGCGGGGGCGAGCAGTACTTC. Translated, it gives CASIPWTSGGEQYF. Supplemented by reference TRBV11-2 and TRBJ2-7, the full variable domain reads EAGVAQSPRYKIIEKRQSVAFWCNPISGHATLYWYQQILGQGPKLLIQFQNNGVVDDSQLPKDRFSAERLKGVDSTLKIQPAKLEDSAVYLCASIPWTSGGEQYFGPGTRLTVT.